This T cell receptor (beta chain) emerged from a study of CD8 T cells in Susac syndrome. Reverse transcription of about 0.5 to 1 ug RNA used random hexamers. TCRdb used MiXCR to reprocess the immunoSEQ multiplex PCR reads, holding one entry per CDR3 protein. Of about 150,000 distinct CDR3 sequences in the sample, 85% to 95% were seen once. Germline V CDR1 and CDR2: MNHEY, SMNVEV (reference sequence). V was trimmed by 10 bases and J by 9 bases, leaving 28 bases between them. This CDR3 has 16 residues. TEMRA cells were FACS-enriched, with CD8+ and CD4+ T cells isolated negatively. The receptor was derived from a human donor with Susac syndrome. Sequenced: CD4+ T cells from PBMCs. The chain links TRBV27 to TRBJ2-1; D is tentatively TRBD1 or TRBD2 (5 bases each). CDR3 region: CATTPPGRRGDGEQFF. The CDR3 DNA follows: TGTGCCACCACACCGCCTGGGAGAAGGGGCGACGGTGAGCAGTTCTTC.